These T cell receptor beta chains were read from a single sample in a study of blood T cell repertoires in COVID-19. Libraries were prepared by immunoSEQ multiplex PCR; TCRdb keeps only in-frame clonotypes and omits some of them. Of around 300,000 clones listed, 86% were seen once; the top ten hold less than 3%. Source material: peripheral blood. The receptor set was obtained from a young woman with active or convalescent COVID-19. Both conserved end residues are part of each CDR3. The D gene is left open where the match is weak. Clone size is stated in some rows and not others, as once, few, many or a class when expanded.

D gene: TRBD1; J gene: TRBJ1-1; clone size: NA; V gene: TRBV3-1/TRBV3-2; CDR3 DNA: TGTGCCAGCAGCCAAGATAGGGCACAGGGGGCGGAGGACACTGAAGCTTTCTTT; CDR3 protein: CASSQDRAQGAEDTEAFF
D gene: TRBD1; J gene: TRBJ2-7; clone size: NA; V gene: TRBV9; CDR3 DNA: TGTGCCAGCAGCCGAACCGGGACAGCTTCCTACGAGCAGTACTTC; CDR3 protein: CASSRTGTASYEQYF
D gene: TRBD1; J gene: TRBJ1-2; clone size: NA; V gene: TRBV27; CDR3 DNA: TGTGCCAGCAGTTTATTTTCGCGACAGGGGAAGGATGGCTACACCTTC; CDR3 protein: CASSLFSRQGKDGYTF
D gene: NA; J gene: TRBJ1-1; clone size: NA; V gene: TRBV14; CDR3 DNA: TGTGCCAGCAGCCAACGGTCGGGGTTCATGAACACTGAAGCTTTCTTT; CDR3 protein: CASSQRSGFMNTEAFF
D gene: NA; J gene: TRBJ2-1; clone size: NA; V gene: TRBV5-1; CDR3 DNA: TGCGCCAGCAGCAACGAACGGGGGGCAATCTCCTACAATGAGCAGTTCTTC; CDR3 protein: CASSNERGAISYNEQFF
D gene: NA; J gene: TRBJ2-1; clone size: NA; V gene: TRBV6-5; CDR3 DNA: TGTGCCAGCAGTTACGACAACGCCGGGCAGTTCTTC; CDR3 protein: CASSYDNAGQFF
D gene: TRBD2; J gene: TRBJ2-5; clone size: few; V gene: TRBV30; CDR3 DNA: TGTGCCTGGACCTCGGCCGGGGCCCAGGGACTAGCGGGGGTAGGGACCCAGTACTTC; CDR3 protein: CAWTSAGAQGLAGVGTQYF
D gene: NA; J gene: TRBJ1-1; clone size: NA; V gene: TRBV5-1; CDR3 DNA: TGCGCCAGCAGCTTTAACCAGGGATGGACTGAAGCTTTCTTT; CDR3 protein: CASSFNQGWTEAFF
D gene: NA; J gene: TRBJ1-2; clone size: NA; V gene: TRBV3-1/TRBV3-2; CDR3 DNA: TGTGCCAGCAGCCCTGGGGGGAACTATGGCTACACCTTC; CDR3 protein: CASSPGGNYGYTF
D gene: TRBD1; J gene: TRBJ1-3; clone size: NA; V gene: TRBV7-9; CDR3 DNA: TGTGCCAGCAGCCGGACAGGGGGTACGGAAAACACCATATATTTT; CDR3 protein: CASSRTGGTENTIYF
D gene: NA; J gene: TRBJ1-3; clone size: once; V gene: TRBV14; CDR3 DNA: TGTGCCAGCAGCCAAGTAGCGACATCTGGAAACACCATATATTTT; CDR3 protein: CASSQVATSGNTIYF
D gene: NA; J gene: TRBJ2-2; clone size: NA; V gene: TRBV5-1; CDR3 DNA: TGCGCCAGCAGCTTGGCCAGTAACACCGGGGAGCTGTTTTTT; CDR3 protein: CASSLASNTGELFF
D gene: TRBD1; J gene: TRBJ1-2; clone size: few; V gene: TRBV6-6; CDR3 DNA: TGTGCCAGCAGCTCCGATCAGGGGGCCGGTTATGGCTACACCTTC; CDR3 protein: CASSSDQGAGYGYTF
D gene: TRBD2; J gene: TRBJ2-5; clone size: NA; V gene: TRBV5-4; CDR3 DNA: TGTGCCAGCAGCTTGTGGCGGGGACTAGCGGGCCCGGAGGAGACCCAGTACTTC; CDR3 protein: CASSLWRGLAGPEETQYF
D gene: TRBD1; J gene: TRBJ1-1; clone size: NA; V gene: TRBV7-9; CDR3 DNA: TGTGCCAGCAGCTTAACCCGGGACAGTGAAGCTTTCTTT; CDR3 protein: CASSLTRDSEAFF
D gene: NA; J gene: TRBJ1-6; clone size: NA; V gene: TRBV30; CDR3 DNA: TGTGCCTGGGCTCGGCAGGGGAATTCACCCCTCCACTTT; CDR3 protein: CAWARQGNSPLHF
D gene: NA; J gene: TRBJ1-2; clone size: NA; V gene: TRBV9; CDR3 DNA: TGTGCCAGCAGCGCCTCCGGGACACCTGATGATGGCTACACCTTC; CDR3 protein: CASSASGTPDDGYTF
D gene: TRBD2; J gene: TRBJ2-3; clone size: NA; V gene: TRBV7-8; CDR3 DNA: TGTGCCAGCAGCCGAGGGCGGGGACGAGCGGGGGGCCTCACAGATACGCAGTATTTT; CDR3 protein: CASSRGRGRAGGLTDTQYF
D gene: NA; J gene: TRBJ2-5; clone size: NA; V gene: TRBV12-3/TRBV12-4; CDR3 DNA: TGTGCCAGCAGGTCGGAGGGGTTGACCCAGTACTTC; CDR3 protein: CASRSEGLTQYF
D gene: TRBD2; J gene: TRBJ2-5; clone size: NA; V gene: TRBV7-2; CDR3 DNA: TGTGCCAGCAGCCCTAGCGGGGGGGCCTGGGAGACCCAGTACTTC; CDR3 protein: CASSPSGGAWETQYF
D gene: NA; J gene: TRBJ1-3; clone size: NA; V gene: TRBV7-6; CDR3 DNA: TGTGCCAGCAGCTTAAGAGTTTCTGGAAACACCATATATTTT; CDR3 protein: CASSLRVSGNTIYF
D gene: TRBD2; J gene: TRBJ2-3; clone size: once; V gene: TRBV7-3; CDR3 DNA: TGTGCCAGCAGCTTAAACGGGGGGACGCAGTATTTT; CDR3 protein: CASSLNGGTQYF
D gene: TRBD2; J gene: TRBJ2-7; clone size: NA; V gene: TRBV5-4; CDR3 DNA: TGTGCCAGCAGCTTTCCTAGCGGGGGGCACTACGAGCAGTACTTC; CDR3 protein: CASSFPSGGHYEQYF
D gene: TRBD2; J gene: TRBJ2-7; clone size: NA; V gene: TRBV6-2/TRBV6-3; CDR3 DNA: TGTGCCAGCAGTTACCGCGTCAAGCGGGGGGGGATGTTCTACGAGCAGTACTTC; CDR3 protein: CASSYRVKRGGMFYEQYF
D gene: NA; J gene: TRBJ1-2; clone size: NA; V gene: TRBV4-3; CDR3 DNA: TGCGCCAGCAGCCAAGGGCAGGGTCTCGGCTACACCTTC; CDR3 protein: CASSQGQGLGYTF
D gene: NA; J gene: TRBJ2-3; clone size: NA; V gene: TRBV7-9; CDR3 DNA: TGTGCCAGCAGCGGGGGGATTGGCACAGATACGCAGTATTTT; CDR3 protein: CASSGGIGTDTQYF
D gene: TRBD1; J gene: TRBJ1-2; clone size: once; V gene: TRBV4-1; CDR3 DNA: TGCGCCAGCAGCCAAGTCAAGGGGGCGGTTGGCTACACCTTC; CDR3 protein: CASSQVKGAVGYTF
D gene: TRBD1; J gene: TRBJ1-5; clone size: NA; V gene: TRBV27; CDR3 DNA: TGTGCCAGCACCATAACGGAGACAGGGTCCCAGCCCCAGCATTTT; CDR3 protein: CASTITETGSQPQHF
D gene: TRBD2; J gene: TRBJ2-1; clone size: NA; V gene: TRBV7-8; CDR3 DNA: TGTGCCAGCAGCCCCATGGGACTAGCGGGGGGCCCTAGCTCCTACAATGAGCAGTTCTTC; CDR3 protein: CASSPMGLAGGPSSYNEQFF
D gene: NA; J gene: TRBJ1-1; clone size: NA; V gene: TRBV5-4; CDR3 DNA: TGTGCCAGCAGCCCCTTACAGGGATATAGTGAAGCTTTCTTT; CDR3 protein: CASSPLQGYSEAFF
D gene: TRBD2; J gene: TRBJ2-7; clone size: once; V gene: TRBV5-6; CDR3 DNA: TGTGCCAGCAGCTTTCTGGCTAGCGGGAGAAAAGGCTACGAGCAGTACTTC; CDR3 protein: CASSFLASGRKGYEQYF
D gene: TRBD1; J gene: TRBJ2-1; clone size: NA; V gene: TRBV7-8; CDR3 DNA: TGTGCCAGCAGCACAGGGGGTTTACAATACAATGAGCAGTTCTTC; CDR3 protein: CASSTGGLQYNEQFF
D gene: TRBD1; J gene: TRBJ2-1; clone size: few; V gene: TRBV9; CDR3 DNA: TGTGCCAGCAGCGTAGACCCGGGACAGGTGTACAATGAGCAGTTCTTC; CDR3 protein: CASSVDPGQVYNEQFF
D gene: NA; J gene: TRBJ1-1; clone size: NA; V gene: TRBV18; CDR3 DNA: TGTGCCAGCTCTAACGGGCAGGGCGCTGAAGCTTTCTTT; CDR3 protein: CASSNGQGAEAFF
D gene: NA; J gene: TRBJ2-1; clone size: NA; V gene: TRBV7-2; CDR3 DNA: TGTGCCAGCAGCTCTACGACAGGCTCTCGTTACAATGAGCAGTTCTTC; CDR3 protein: CASSSTTGSRYNEQFF
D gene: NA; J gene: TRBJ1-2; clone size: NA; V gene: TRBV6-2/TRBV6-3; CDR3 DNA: TGTGCCAGCAGTAATTCGGCTAACTATGGCTACACCTTC; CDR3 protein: CASSNSANYGYTF
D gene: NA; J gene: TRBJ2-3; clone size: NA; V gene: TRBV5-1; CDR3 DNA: TGCGCCAGCCGGACTGGGAGCACAGATACGCAGTATTTT; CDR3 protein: CASRTGSTDTQYF
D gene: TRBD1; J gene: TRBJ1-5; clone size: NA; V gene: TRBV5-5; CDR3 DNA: TGTGCCAGCAGCTTGGACAGGGGGTTGAGAAATCAGCCCCAGCATTTT; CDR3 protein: CASSLDRGLRNQPQHF
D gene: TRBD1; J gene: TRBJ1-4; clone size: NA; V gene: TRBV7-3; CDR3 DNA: TGTGCCAGCAGAAGGGGGCGCGGTGAAAAACTGTTTTTT; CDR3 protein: CASRRGRGEKLFF
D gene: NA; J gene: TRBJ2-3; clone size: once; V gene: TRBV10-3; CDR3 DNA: TGTGCCATCAGTGGTGTTATGGATACGCAGTATTTT; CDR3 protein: CAISGVMDTQYF
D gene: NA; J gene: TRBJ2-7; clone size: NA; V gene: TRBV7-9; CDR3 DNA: TGTGCCAGCAGCCCCCGCACAGATCCCTACGAGCAGTACTTC; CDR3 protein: CASSPRTDPYEQYF
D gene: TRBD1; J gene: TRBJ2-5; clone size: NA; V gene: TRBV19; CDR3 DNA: TGTGCCAGTAGTCACCGGGACAGCCGGATGGCGGCCCAGTACTTC; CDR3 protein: CASSHRDSRMAAQYF
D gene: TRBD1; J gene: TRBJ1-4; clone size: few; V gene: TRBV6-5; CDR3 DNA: TGTGCCAGCAGGCCCGGGACAGTCTACGAAGAAAAACTGTTTTTT; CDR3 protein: CASRPGTVYEEKLFF
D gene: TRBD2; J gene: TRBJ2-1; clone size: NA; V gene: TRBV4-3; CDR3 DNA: TGCGCCAGCAGCCAAGATCTTGGGACTAGCGGATACAATGAGCAGTTCTTC; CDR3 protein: CASSQDLGTSGYNEQFF
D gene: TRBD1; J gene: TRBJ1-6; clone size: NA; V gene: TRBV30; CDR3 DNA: TGTGCCTGGAGTGTTGACAGGGGATATTCACCCCTCCACTTT; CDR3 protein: CAWSVDRGYSPLHF
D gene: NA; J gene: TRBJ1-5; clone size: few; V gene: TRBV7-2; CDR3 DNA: TGTGCCAGCAGCTTATTGAACAGCTACAATCAGCCCCAGCATTTT; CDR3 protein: CASSLLNSYNQPQHF
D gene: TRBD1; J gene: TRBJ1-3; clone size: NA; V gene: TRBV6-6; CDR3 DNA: TGTGCCAGCAGTTACAACCGGGACAGCTCTGGAAACACCATATATTTT; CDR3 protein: CASSYNRDSSGNTIYF
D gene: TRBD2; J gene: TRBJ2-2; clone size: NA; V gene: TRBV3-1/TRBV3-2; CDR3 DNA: TGTGCCAGCAGCTGGCGGGGGGCGAGAACCGGGGAGCTGTTTTTT; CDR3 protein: CASSWRGARTGELFF
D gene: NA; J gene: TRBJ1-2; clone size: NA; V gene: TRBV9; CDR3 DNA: TGTGCCAGCAGCCTACAAGGTAGAGGAGGCTACACCTTC; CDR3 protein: CASSLQGRGGYTF
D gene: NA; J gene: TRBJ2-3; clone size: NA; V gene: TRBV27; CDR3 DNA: TGTGCCAGCAGTTTTCGGGCGGGGAATCGAGCAGATACGCAGTATTTT; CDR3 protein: CASSFRAGNRADTQYF
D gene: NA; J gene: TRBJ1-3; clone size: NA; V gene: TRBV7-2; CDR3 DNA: TGTGCCAGCAGATCAAGAGGGCCCTCTGGAAACACCATATATTTT; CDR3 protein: CASRSRGPSGNTIYF
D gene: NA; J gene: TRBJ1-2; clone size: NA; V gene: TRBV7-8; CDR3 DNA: TGTGCCAGCACCATACCGGGGGGGTCCCTCCGGGGCTACACCTTC; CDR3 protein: CASTIPGGSLRGYTF
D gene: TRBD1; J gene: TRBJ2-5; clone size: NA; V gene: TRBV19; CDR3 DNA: TGTGCCAGTAGTGACCCGGGACAGGGCGAGACCCAGTACTTC; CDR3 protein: CASSDPGQGETQYF
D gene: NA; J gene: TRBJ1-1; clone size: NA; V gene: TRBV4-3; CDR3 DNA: TGCGCCAGCAGCCAAGATCCGACAGGGAACACTGAAGCTTTCTTT; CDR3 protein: CASSQDPTGNTEAFF
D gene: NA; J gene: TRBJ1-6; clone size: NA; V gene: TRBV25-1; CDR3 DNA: TGTGCCAGCAGTGGGGGCACAGATAATTCACCCCTCCACTTT; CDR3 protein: CASSGGTDNSPLHF
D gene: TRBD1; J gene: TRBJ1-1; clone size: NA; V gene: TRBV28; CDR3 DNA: TGTGCCAGCAGTCGACAGGGCCAGAACACTGAAGCTTTCTTT; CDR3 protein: CASSRQGQNTEAFF
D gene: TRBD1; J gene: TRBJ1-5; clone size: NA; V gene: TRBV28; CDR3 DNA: TGTGCCAGCAGTGCACACAGGGGAAGCAATCAGCCCCAGCATTTT; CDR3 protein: CASSAHRGSNQPQHF
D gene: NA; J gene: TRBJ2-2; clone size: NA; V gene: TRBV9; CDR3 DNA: TGTGCCAGCAGCGTAGGAACTAGCCGCGGCACCGGGGAGCTGTTTTTT; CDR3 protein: CASSVGTSRGTGELFF
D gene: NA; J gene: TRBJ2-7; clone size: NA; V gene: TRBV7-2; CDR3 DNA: TGTGCCAGCAGCTTAGCTGGAGGGAACTACGAGCAGTACTTC; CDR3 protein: CASSLAGGNYEQYF
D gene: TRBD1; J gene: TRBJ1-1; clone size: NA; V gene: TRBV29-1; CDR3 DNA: TGCAGCGTTGGGACAGGGGGGGTGGACACTGAAGCTTTCTTT; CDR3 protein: CSVGTGGVDTEAFF